This T cell receptor beta chain is drawn from a study of cytomegalovirus exposure and HLA in healthy donors. This clone was seen just once. This CDR3 is built from 14 residues. The V and J ends lost 4 bases and 8 bases, in that order; junction bases with no gene match: 11. Germline loops: CDR1 SQVTM, CDR2 ANQGSEA. In the PCR, 60 Vbeta and 13 Jbeta primers were used. The data were produced by immunoSEQ multiplex PCR, yet TCRdb's version contains in-frame clones alone and is incomplete. The sample lists 100,000 to 150,000 clones; around 77% were seen once. The TCR comes from a man aged 18 to 30 in good health and CMV-seropositive. Sample: PBMCs. The chain has TRBV29-1 and TRBJ2-3; 8 nucleotides match TRBD2. This CDR3 is CSVVHSGGRATQYF. The DNA for the CDR3 is TGCAGCGTTGTTCACAGCGGGGGCAGGGCTACGCAGTATTTT.